This TCR beta chain was sequenced in a study of shared clonotypes between healthy human individuals. The study, taken as a whole, reports: Relative to memory subsets, naive subsets generally showed larger estimated richness. Sorted-subset sequencing was shown by rarefaction to be incomplete despite large depth.

In germline, CDR1 is SEHNR, CDR2 FQNEAQ (reference sequence). This CDR3 is 12 amino acids long. V gave up 2 bases and J gave up 8 bases, with 9 bases separating them. Every subset's genomic DNA went evenly onto several immunoSEQ plates. The table came from immunoSEQ multiplex PCR; TCRdb's copy has only in-frame clones and leaves some out. The sample includes approximately 1.5 million clones, around 98% of them seen just once. This clone was recorded only once. The antigen remains undetermined. The chain has TRBV7-9 and TRBJ1-2; D call uncertain. Sequenced input: naive CD4+ T cells sorted from blood. Subset defined: CD45RA+ positively selected. The sequence was collected from a man in his thirties or forties in good health. Here the CDR3 DNA reads TGTGCCAGCAGCTTAACCGAGGCCGGCTACACCTTC. Amino acid sequence: CASSLTEAGYTF.